Shown below are 22 T cell receptor beta chains from a single sample sequenced in a study of siplizumab effects on memory and regulatory T cells. The table came from immunoSEQ multiplex PCR; TCRdb's copy has only in-frame clones and leaves some out. Of approximately 56,000 clones in the sample, just over 95% were seen once. The source material was naive CD8+ T cells sorted from blood. The receptors originated from a human donor in good health.

This rearrangement joins TRBV27 to TRBJ1-3; no firm D call. Trimming shortened V by 2 bases and J by 1 base, and 9 bases separated the two germline ends. The germline CDR1 and CDR2 sequences are MNHEY and SMNVEV (reference sequence). This CDR3 has 15 residues. CDR3 amino acids: CASSLTGPSGNTIYF. Written as DNA, the CDR3 is TGTGCCAGCAGTTTAACTGGCCCTTCTGGAAACACCATATATTTT.

The CDR3 protein is CASSKIPTEAFF. CDR3 sequence (DNA): TGTGCCAGCAGTAAGATCCCCACTGAAGCTTTCTTT. The gene calls are TRBV28 and TRBJ1-1; D unresolved. Looked up from germline, CDR1 is MDHEN and CDR2 is SYDVKM. V shed 5 bases and J shed 4 bases, with 8 bases lying between them. CDR3 length: 12 residues.

The chain recombines TRBV10-1 with TRBJ1-6, with D possibly being TRBD1 (6 bases). Trimming took 0 bases from V and 9 from J, leaving 12 bases between them. Germline CDR1 WNHNN, CDR2 SYGVQD (reference sequence). The CDR3 is 15 amino acids. CDR3 protein: CASSESRTGSSPLHF. The CDR3 DNA reads TGCGCCAGCAGTGAGTCGAGAACAGGGAGTTCACCCCTCCACTTT.

This chain uses TRBV5-5 with TRBJ2-7; no firm D call. Germline CDR1 and CDR2: SGHKS and YYEKEE (reference sequence). Trimming cost V 4 bases and J 0 bases, with 8 bases left between them. The CDR3 consists of 13 residues. The CDR3 sequence is CASSRWISYEQYF. CDR3 bases: TGTGCCAGCAGCCGTTGGATCTCCTACGAGCAGTACTTC.

Here the CDR3 reads CATDWASGTSYNEQFF. The CDR3 DNA follows: TGTGCCACCGATTGGGCTAGCGGGACCTCCTACAATGAGCAGTTCTTC. The chain uses TRBV15 and TRBJ2-1; 9 bases line up with TRBD2. Trimming at V came to 8 bases and at J to 0 bases, leaving 8 bases not matched to a gene. The CDR3 spans 16 residues. The germline V gene has CDR1 LNHNV and CDR2 YYDKDF (reference sequence).

The J gene is TRBJ2-5, the V gene TRBV2, with TRBD2 identical over 7 bases. CDR1 and CDR2 from the germline V gene are SNHLY and FYNNEI. The junction had 10 bases not matched to a gene; V was cut back by 7 bases and J by 5 bases. The CDR3 length is 14 residues. The CDR3 protein is CASMGEGRRETQYF. The CDR3 DNA reads as TGTGCCAGCATGGGGGAGGGGCGCAGGGAGACCCAGTACTTC.

The gene calls are TRBV9 and TRBJ1-2, with 9 bases fitting TRBD1. The CDR3 length is 13 residues. Trimming removed 5 bases from V and 4 bases from J; junction bases left unmatched: 3. Germline V gives CDR1 SGDLS, CDR2 YYNGEE. CDR3 in amino acids: CASRDRGPYGYTF. DNA for the CDR3: TGTGCCAGCAGGGACAGGGGTCCCTATGGCTACACCTTC.

The chain employs TRBV6-1 and TRBJ1-5; D remains ambiguous. The CDR3 totals 14 residues. The V and J ends lost 2 bases and 6 bases respectively, with 11 bases between them. Per germline, CDR1 MNHNS and CDR2 SASEGT. Here the CDR3 reads CASSELGEGQPQHF. The CDR3 DNA reads as TGTGCCAGCAGTGAATTGGGCGAGGGTCAGCCCCAGCATTTT.

The gene calls are TRBV11-3 and TRBJ1-5; D ambiguous. This CDR3 is 13 amino acids long. Deletions cut 1 base from V and 4 bases from J, with 5 bases between. Per the germline V gene, CDR1 is SGHNT and CDR2 is YENEEA. The CDR3 spells CASSLGQNQPQHF. The CDR3 DNA follows: TGTGCCAGCAGCTTAGGGCAGAATCAGCCCCAGCATTTT.

The V and J genes are TRBV11-2 and TRBJ2-1; 7 bases match TRBD1. The CDR3 consists of 15 residues. CDR1 and CDR2 from the germline V gene are SGHAT and FQNNGV. J gave up 4 bases and V 5 bases, and 8 bases lay outside the gene matches. CDR3 sequence reads: CASSIPGQSYNEQFF. The CDR3 nucleotides are TGTGCCAGCAGCATACCGGGACAGAGTTACAATGAGCAGTTCTTC.

CDR3: CAWSTGTGAKKLFF. The CDR3 coding sequence is TGTGCCTGGAGTACCGGGACAGGGGCTAAAAAACTGTTTTTT. The rearrangement joins TRBV30 to TRBJ1-4; 10 bases fit TRBD1. Germline V gene data show CDR1 as GTSNPN and CDR2 as SVGIG (reference sequence). The CDR3 loop spans 14 amino acids. Losses at the gene ends were 2 bases for V and 9 bases for J; bases not matched to a gene: 6.

The chain has TRBV4-3 and TRBJ1-4; D possibly corresponds to TRBD1 (6 bases). The V gene lost 3 bases and the J gene lost 5 bases, with 10 bases spanning the gap. Germline V CDR1 and CDR2: LGHNA, YSLEER. The CDR3 is 14 residues long. The CDR3 is CASSQQGQNEKLFF. CDR3 DNA: TGCGCCAGCAGCCAGCAGGGGCAGAATGAAAAACTGTTTTTT.

The chain joins TRBV4-1 to TRBJ2-7, with 7 nucleotides matching TRBD1. Germline CDR1 reads MGHRA; CDR2 reads YSYEKL. The CDR3 runs to 14 residues. The V segment lost 2 bases and the J segment 5 bases; nucleotides outside the gene matches: 6. The DNA of the CDR3 is TGCGCCAGCAGCCAACTAGGGGGCGAGGACGAGCAGTACTTC. As protein: CASSQLGGEDEQYF.

In regard to this clone: The same CDR3 is also encoded by other DNA sequences in this sample. For the CDR3, the DNA is TGCGCCAGCAGCCAACTAGCGGGAGGCTACGAGCAGTACTTC. It translates to CASSQLAGGYEQYF. The chain carries TRBV4-1 and TRBJ2-7; TRBD2 matches 11 bases. Germline-derived CDR1 and CDR2 are MGHRA and YSYEKL. V dropped 2 bases and J dropped 3; count of bases not matched to a gene: 0. There are 14 residues in the CDR3.

The rearrangement uses TRBV19 and TRBJ1-5, with D unresolved. CDR1 is LNHDA, CDR2 SQIVND, per germline (reference sequence). The germline V and J ends were trimmed by 5 bases and 0 bases, with 17 bases remaining between them. The CDR3 spans 17 residues. The chain's CDR3 is CASSYFSGSYSNQPQHF. The CDR3 nucleotides are TGTGCCAGTAGTTATTTTTCGGGCTCGTATAGCAATCAGCCCCAGCATTTT.

In nucleotides, the CDR3 is TGTGCCAGCAGGCAGGGCGCGAACACTGAAGCTTTCTTT. Protein product: CASRQGANTEAFF. The chain uses TRBV19 and TRBJ1-1, with D tentatively TRBD1 (5 bases). Looked up from germline, CDR1 is LNHDA and CDR2 is SQIVND (reference sequence). The CDR3 spans 13 residues. Trimming removed 9 bases at V and 1 base at J, with 12 bases between.

The rearrangement uses TRBV6-6 and TRBJ2-7; tentative D call: TRBD1 (6 bases). The CDR3 is made up of 13 amino acids. Trimming took 8 bases from V and 2 from J, leaving 13 bases between them. CDR1 is MNHNY and CDR2 is SVGAGI in the germline V gene (reference sequence). The DNA for the CDR3 is TGTGCCAGCCGAACAGGGTCGACCTACGAGCAGTACTTC. Amino acids: CASRTGSTYEQYF.

The chain combines TRBV6-6 with TRBJ2-7; maybe TRBD2 (6 bases). CDR3 size: 16 residues. Germline CDR1 and CDR2: MNHNY and SVGAGI (reference sequence). With 2 bases removed from V and 2 bases from J, the gap between germline ends came to 16 bases. In nucleotides, the CDR3 is TGTGCCAGCAGTTACCCGCTAGCGATTGTCCCCTACGAGCAGTACTTC. It specifies CASSYPLAIVPYEQYF.

This rearrangement joins TRBV4-1 to TRBJ1-2; D ambiguous. Germline lookup yields CDR1 MGHRA and CDR2 YSYEKL. The length of the CDR3 is 17 residues. V was shortened by 4 bases and J by 6 bases, with 24 bases between the two germline ends. The CDR3 region has the DNA TGCGCCAGCAGCCCCATCTTACGAGCCCAGCGGTCGCATGGCTACACCTTC. Its translation: CASSPILRAQRSHGYTF.

The chain combines TRBV4-2 with TRBJ1-2; D unresolved. V was pared by 0 bases and J by 3 bases, with 11 bases between. Looked up from germline, CDR1 is LGHNA and CDR2 is YNFKEQ. The CDR3 consists of 15 residues. CDR3 in amino acids: CASSQDLVGDYGYTF. Written as DNA, the CDR3 is TGTGCCAGCAGCCAAGATCTGGTGGGAGACTATGGCTACACCTTC.

The rearrangement uses TRBV4-1 and TRBJ1-2, with TRBD1 matching 8 bases. The CDR3 totals 15 residues. Germline V gene data show CDR1 as MGHRA and CDR2 as YSYEKL. Germline trimming cut 1 base from V and 2 bases from J; bases unmatched to any gene: 3. The CDR3 spells CASSQGRDRNYGYTF. CDR3 nucleotide sequence: TGCGCCAGCAGCCAAGGCCGGGACAGGAACTATGGCTACACCTTC.

Comment on this clone: Other DNA sequences from this sample encode an identical CDR3 as well. The V gene is TRBV5-6, the J gene TRBJ1-1; the D gene is possibly TRBD1 (6 bases). The CDR3 is 14 amino acids. V lost 3 bases and J lost 1, with 10 bases in between. Germline assignment: CDR1 SGHDT and CDR2 YYEEEE. The DNA of the CDR3 is TGTGCCAGCAGCTCCTGGGGGCAGAACACTGAAGCTTTCTTT. This codes for CASSSWGQNTEAFF. Complete variable domain (other parts from reference TRBV5-6 and TRBJ1-1): DAGVTQSPTHLIKTRGQQVTLRCSPKSGHDTVSWYQQALGQGPQFIFQYYEEEERQRGNFPDRFSGHQFPNYSSELNVNALLLGDSALYLCASSSWGQNTEAFFGQGTRLTVV.